This is a list of T cell receptor beta chains from one sample in a study of OX40 agonist ivuxolimab in advanced cancers. Measured with immunoSEQ multiplex PCR; TCRdb has only the in-frame clones, and not every one. Here the sample spans some 86,000 clones, less than 95% being singletons. Here the sequenced sample was CD4+ or CD8+ T cells sorted from blood, taken in a trial of the OX40 agonist ivuxolimab. The receptors come from an adult with an advanced solid tumor such as melanoma, head and neck, liver or kidney cancer. CDR3s include the opening cysteine and the closing phenylalanine or tryptophan. A D gene is named only where the DNA matches it firmly. The size field is filled for only some rows; it gives once, few, many or a size class.

len | abundance | j_gene | v_gene | d_gene | CDR3nt | CDR3aa
13 | - | TRBJ2-3 | TRBV7-2 | - | TGTGCCAGCAGCCTAGGGGCCACAGATACGCAGTATTTT | CASSLGATDTQYF
13 | few | TRBJ1-2 | TRBV6-1 | - | TGTGCCACGAGGGAACCTTGGGGCTATGGCTACACCTTC | CATREPWGYGYTF
15 | - | TRBJ1-1 | TRBV25-1 | TRBD1 | TGTGCCAGCAGTGACCCGGGACAGGGGAACACTGAAGCTTTCTTT | CASSDPGQGNTEAFF
13 | - | TRBJ2-1 | TRBV11-2 | - | TGTGCCAGCAGCTTAGATCCCTACAATGAGCAGTTCTTC | CASSLDPYNEQFF
17 | few | TRBJ2-6 | TRBV27 | TRBD1 | TGTGCCAGCAGTCCCGGGACAGGGGCCACTGGGGCCAACGTCCTGACTTTC | CASSPGTGATGANVLTF
12 | - | TRBJ1-2 | TRBV28 | TRBD1 | TGTGCCAGCGGACAGGGGGTGTTTGGCTACACCTTC | CASGQGVFGYTF
15 | - | TRBJ2-2 | TRBV7-2 | TRBD2 | TGTGCCATCAAGAGCGGGGGGACCAGGAGCGGGGAGCTGTTTTTT | CAIKSGGTRSGELFF
18 | - | TRBJ2-3 | TRBV27 | - | TGTGCCAGCAGTCCCCCCGGGTTTTGGGACGGCACCACAGATACGCAGTATTTT | CASSPPGFWDGTTDTQYF
15 | - | TRBJ2-1 | TRBV27 | - | TGTGCCAGCAGTTTTGAGCGTCCGTCCTACAATGAGCAGTTCTTC | CASSFERPSYNEQFF
15 | few | TRBJ1-1 | TRBV7-9 | TRBD1 | TGTGCCAGCCCGCCCTCAGGGGGCGCAAACACTGAAGCTTTCTTT | CASPPSGGANTEAFF
17 | - | TRBJ1-6 | TRBV4-1 | TRBD1 | TGCGCCAGCAGCCAAACACCACAGGGGCTGAGGGATTCACCCCTCCACTTT | CASSQTPQGLRDSPLHF
15 | - | TRBJ2-5 | TRBV7-2 | TRBD1 | TGTGCCAGCGCATACTCGGGACAGGGATTCGAGACCCAGTACTTC | CASAYSGQGFETQYF
16 | - | TRBJ2-3 | TRBV5-1 | TRBD1 | TGCGCCAGCAGCTTGCCCGCGGGACAGGGGACAGATACGCAGTATTTT | CASSLPAGQGTDTQYF
16 | - | TRBJ1-1 | TRBV14 | - | TGTGCCAGCAGCCTACGACAGGAACGAATGAACACTGAAGCTTTCTTT | CASSLRQERMNTEAFF
13 | - | TRBJ2-5 | TRBV4-1 | - | TGCGCCAGCAGCGTTCCGGGGGCGGTGACCCAGTACTTC | CASSVPGAVTQYF
15 | - | TRBJ2-1 | TRBV5-1 | TRBD2 | TGCGCCAGCAGCTTACCGGGACTAGCGGACAATGAGCAGTTCTTC | CASSLPGLADNEQFF
14 | - | TRBJ1-4 | TRBV18 | - | TGTGCCAGCTCGCCTGACAGATCTAATGAAAAACTGTTTTTT | CASSPDRSNEKLFF
15 | once | TRBJ1-3 | TRBV19 | - | TGTGCCAGTAGTATTACCGGGAGCTCTGGAAACACCATATATTTT | CASSITGSSGNTIYF
13 | - | TRBJ1-1 | TRBV6-1 | - | TGTGCCAGCAGTGGACAGTTGGACACTGAAGCTTTCTTT | CASSGQLDTEAFF
16 | - | TRBJ1-1 | TRBV19 | - | TGTGCCAGTAGTATAGTGCAGGGACGGCCCTTTATTGAAGCTTTCTTT | CASSIVQGRPFIEAFF
17 | - | TRBJ1-5 | TRBV28 | - | TGTGCCAGCAGTCCCCCGGGGGGCATCTATGGCAATCAGCCCCAGCATTTT | CASSPPGGIYGNQPQHF
14 | - | TRBJ2-7 | TRBV4-2 | - | TGTGCCAGCAGCCAAGAGAAAAGGGGGTTCGAGCAGTACTTC | CASSQEKRGFEQYF
15 | once | TRBJ2-2 | TRBV2 | TRBD2 | TGTGCCAGCAGTGGCGGGGGGGCAGGCACCGGGGAGCTGTTTTTT | CASSGGGAGTGELFF
15 | - | TRBJ2-3 | TRBV6-1 | - | TGTGCCAGCAGTGAAGCCTACAGCAGGACAGATACGCAGTATTTT | CASSEAYSRTDTQYF
13 | - | TRBJ1-2 | TRBV29-1 | TRBD1 | TGCAGCGCTGACAGGGCACCCAACTATGGCTACACCTTC | CSADRAPNYGYTF
13 | - | TRBJ2-5 | TRBV9 | - | TGTGCCAGCAGCGTAGACCCGTGGGAGACCCAGTACTTC | CASSVDPWETQYF
16 | once | TRBJ1-5 | TRBV19 | - | TGTGCCAGTAGTATTAGGCACTCTGTGGGTAATCAGCCCCAGCATTTT | CASSIRHSVGNQPQHF
14 | - | TRBJ2-5 | TRBV5-6 | - | TGTGCCAGCAGCCCAACCCTGGGCCTCGAGACCCAGTACTTC | CASSPTLGLETQYF
18 | - | TRBJ1-3 | TRBV4-1 | TRBD1 | TGCGCCAGCAGCCTCACCTCGGGACAGGCCGCTTCTGGAAACACCATATATTTT | CASSLTSGQAASGNTIYF
15 | - | TRBJ1-4 | TRBV2 | - | TGTGCCAGCAGTGGTAGACAGCCTAAGGGTGAAAAACTGTTTTTT | CASSGRQPKGEKLFF
17 | - | TRBJ2-1 | TRBV18 | TRBD1 | TGTGCCAGCTCACCACCATTAGGACAGGGGGCTAGGAATGAGCAGTTCTTC | CASSPPLGQGARNEQFF
12 | - | TRBJ2-5 | TRBV27 | - | TGTGCCAGCCGTCAAAGGATGGGGACCCAGTACTTC | CASRQRMGTQYF
14 | - | TRBJ1-5 | TRBV7-8 | - | TGTGCCAGCAGCCCCCGGGAGGGAAATCAGCCCCAGCATTTT | CASSPREGNQPQHF
12 | - | TRBJ2-3 | TRBV7-8 | - | TGTGCCAGCAGCTTTCCAGGGGATACGCAGTATTTT | CASSFPGDTQYF
14 | once | TRBJ1-1 | TRBV25-1 | TRBD1 | TGTGCCAGCAGCTTGGGACAGATGAACACTGAAGCTTTCTTT | CASSLGQMNTEAFF
19 | - | TRBJ2-1 | TRBV27 | - | TGTGCCAGCAGGGGGGCTGCCCTAAAACCTAAGAGCTCCTACAATGAGCAGTTCTTC | CASRGAALKPKSSYNEQFF
14 | few | TRBJ2-5 | TRBV4-1 | - | TGCGCCAGCAGCCATCCCGGACGGGAAGAGACCCAGTACTTC | CASSHPGREETQYF
14 | - | TRBJ2-2 | TRBV5-1 | TRBD1 | TGCGCCAGCAGCGAGGGACAGGGGACCGGGGAGCTGTTTTTT | CASSEGQGTGELFF
15 | - | TRBJ2-3 | TRBV29-1 | - | TGCAGCGTTGAAAACGGACCTTGGACCACAGATACGCAGTATTTT | CSVENGPWTTDTQYF
13 | - | TRBJ2-3 | TRBV11-2 | - | TGTGCCAGCACCCCCTCCACGTCAGATACGCAGTATTTT | CASTPSTSDTQYF
14 | - | TRBJ2-1 | TRBV30 | TRBD2 | TGTGCCTGGAGTCCGGGACTAGTTATCTATGAGCAGTTCTTC | CAWSPGLVIYEQFF